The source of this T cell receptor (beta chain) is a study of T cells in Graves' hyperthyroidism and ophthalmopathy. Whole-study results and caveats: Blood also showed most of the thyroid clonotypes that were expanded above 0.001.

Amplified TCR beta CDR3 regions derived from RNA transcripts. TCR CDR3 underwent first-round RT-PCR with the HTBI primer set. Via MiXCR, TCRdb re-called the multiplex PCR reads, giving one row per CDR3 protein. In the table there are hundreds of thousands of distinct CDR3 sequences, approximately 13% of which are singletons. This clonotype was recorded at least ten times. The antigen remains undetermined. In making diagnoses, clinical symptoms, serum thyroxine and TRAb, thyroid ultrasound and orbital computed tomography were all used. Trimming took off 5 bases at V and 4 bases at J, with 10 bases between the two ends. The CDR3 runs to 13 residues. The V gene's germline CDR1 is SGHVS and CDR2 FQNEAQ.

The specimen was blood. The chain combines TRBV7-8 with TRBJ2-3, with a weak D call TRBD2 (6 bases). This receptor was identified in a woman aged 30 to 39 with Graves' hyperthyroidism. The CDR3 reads CASSQREADTQYF. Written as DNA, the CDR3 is TGTGCCAGCAGCCAGAGGGAGGCAGATACGCAGTATTTT.